Here is one T cell receptor (beta chain) with its context. This record belongs to a study of OX40 agonist ivuxolimab in advanced cancers. Study-wide background: Patients treated during dose escalation were battling hepatocellular carcinoma, melanoma, renal cell or head and neck cancer.

Sequencing used immunoSEQ multiplex PCR; TCRdb keeps in-frame clones, though not all of them. Found here are roughly 58,000 clones, under 85% of them singletons; the top ten hold approximately 6.8%. Sequencing used CD4+ or CD8+ T cells sorted from blood, obtained in a trial of the OX40 agonist ivuxolimab. This TCR came from an adult with an advanced solid tumor such as melanoma, head and neck, liver or kidney cancer.

The CDR3 DNA reads TGCAGACCCGGGACTAACAGGGGCTTCTTC. Its protein product is CRPGTNRGFF. The gene calls are TRBV20-1 and TRBJ2-1; D is tentatively TRBD1 or TRBD2 (7 bases each). Germline CDR1 DFQATT, CDR2 SNEGSKA (reference sequence). The CDR3 sequence is 10 residues long.